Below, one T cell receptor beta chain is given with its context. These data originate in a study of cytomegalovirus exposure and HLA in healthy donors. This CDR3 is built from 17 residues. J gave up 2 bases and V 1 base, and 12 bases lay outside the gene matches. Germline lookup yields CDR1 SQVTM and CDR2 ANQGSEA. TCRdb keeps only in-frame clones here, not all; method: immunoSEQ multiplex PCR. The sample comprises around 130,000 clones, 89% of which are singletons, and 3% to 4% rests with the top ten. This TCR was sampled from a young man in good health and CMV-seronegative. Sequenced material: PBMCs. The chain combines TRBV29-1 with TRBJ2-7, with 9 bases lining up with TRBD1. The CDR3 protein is CSVEGDTPTGGTYEQYF. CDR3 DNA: TGCAGCGTTGAAGGTGACACTCCGACAGGGGGAACCTACGAGCAGTACTTC.